A selection of T cell receptor beta chains follows, all from one sample in a study of beta chain features in type 1 diabetes. Some clones are missing from TCRdb's copy, which holds only in-frame ones; the method was immunoSEQ multiplex PCR. Of roughly 150,000 clones in the sample, about 9% were seen once. Material for sequencing was central memory CD4+ T cells from blood. All receptors derive from a woman in her late teens or twenties with type 1 diabetes. Both conserved end residues are part of each CDR3. A D gene is named only where the DNA matches it firmly. Some rows have no size entry. The others give once, few or many, or a class for an expanded clone.

V gene,D gene,clone size,J gene,CDR3 DNA,CDR3 protein
TRBV28,.,few,TRBJ2-6,TGTGCCAGCAGCCGGTGGGGGGGCTCCCTTTCTGGGGCCAACGTCCTGACTTTC,CASSRWGGSLSGANVLTF
TRBV4-2,.,few,TRBJ2-7,TGTGCCAGCAGCCAAGAGCTCAGGGCCTACGAGCAGTACTTC,CASSQELRAYEQYF
TRBV25-1,TRBD2,.,TRBJ2-2,TGTGCCAGCAGTGAATATTTGACGGGGGGCACCGGGGAGCTGTTTTTT,CASSEYLTGGTGELFF
TRBV12-5,.,few,TRBJ2-7,TGTGCTAGTGGTCGTGAACAGGGCCCATACTACGAGCAGTACTTC,CASGREQGPYYEQYF
TRBV5-1,.,few,TRBJ1-5,TGCGCCAGCAAGCTCGGAGGGGAGGGGGCCCAGCATTTT,CASKLGGEGAQHF
TRBV9,TRBD2,.,TRBJ2-1,TGTGCCAGCGGCACTAGCGGAGGACCTGGGAATGAGCAGTTCTTC,CASGTSGGPGNEQFF
TRBV1,.,few,TRBJ2-1,TGCACCAGCAGCGACGGGGCGGGGAACAGGGGCAATGAGCAGTTCTTC,CTSSDGAGNRGNEQFF
TRBV5-1,TRBD1,few,TRBJ1-2,TGCGCCAGCGGCCTTGGACAGGGAGTCGGCTACACCTTC,CASGLGQGVGYTF
TRBV18,.,few,TRBJ1-1,TGTGCCAGCTCACCGGGACAGAACACTGAAGCTTTCTTT,CASSPGQNTEAFF
TRBV11-1,TRBD1,few,TRBJ1-1,TGTGCCAGCAGCTTGAGTGTCCGGGACAGGGTGAACACTGAAGCTTTCTTT,CASSLSVRDRVNTEAFF
TRBV2,TRBD1,many,TRBJ1-5,TGTGCCAGCAGTGCCGACAGGGTTCATCAGCCCCAGCATTTT,CASSADRVHQPQHF
TRBV2,.,.,TRBJ1-6,TGTGCCAGCAAACAGAATAATTCACCCCTCCACTTT,CASKQNNSPLHF